Listed here are 15 T cell receptor beta chains from one sample, sequenced in a study of graft-versus-host responses after intestinal transplantation. The data were produced by immunoSEQ multiplex PCR, yet TCRdb's version contains in-frame clones alone and is incomplete. Here the sample spans fewer than 110,000 clones, over 85% being singletons. These receptors lack a known antigen. The sequences come from unstimulated CD8+ T cells sorted from spleen or lymph node cells, collected before intestinal transplant. All receptors derive from a human donor who received an intestinal transplant.

On this clone: At the DNA level, this CDR3 is encoded by other sequences in the same sample as well. The V gene is TRBV19, the J gene TRBJ1-1; D gene ambiguous. CDR1 and CDR2 from the germline V gene are LNHDA and SQIVND (reference sequence). The CDR3 consists of 13 residues. Trimming cost V 4 bases and J 0 bases, with 6 bases left between them. The CDR3 loop is CASSTGMNTEAFF. CDR3 nucleotides: TGTGCCAGTAGTACAGGTATGAACACTGAAGCTTTCTTT.

The rearrangement links TRBV5-1 to TRBJ2-1; D may be TRBD2 (6 bases). Deletions cut 6 bases from V and 6 bases from J, with 16 bases between. This CDR3 is built from 14 residues. In germline, CDR1 is SGHRS, CDR2 YFSETQ. As DNA, the CDR3 is TGCGCCAGCACCGGGACTGGTCCCTTCAATGAGCAGTTCTTC. Translating gives CASTGTGPFNEQFF.

J is TRBJ2-1 and V is TRBV27, with D possibly TRBD2 on 7 matching bases. The CDR3 is 13 amino acids. Germline V lookup: CDR1 MNHEY, CDR2 SMNVEV (reference sequence). The V and J ends lost 10 bases and 4 bases respectively, with 14 bases between them. As DNA, the CDR3 is TGTGCCACCCGTCGGGGGGCTTACAATGAGCAGTTCTTC. Its protein product is CATRRGAYNEQFF.

The rearrangement links TRBV19 to TRBJ2-1; no reliable D call. The ends were cut back, 5 bases at V and 10 bases at J, with 12 bases in the middle. Germline V gives CDR1 LNHDA, CDR2 SQIVND (reference sequence). This CDR3 contains 12 residues. The CDR3 loop reads CASSSSSWEQFF. The CDR3 DNA reads TGTGCCAGTAGTTCCTCCTCCTGGGAGCAGTTCTTC.

CDR3 residues: CASRGGTNYGYTF. CDR3 sequence (DNA): TGTGCCAGTAGGGGCGGGACAAACTATGGCTACACCTTC. The V call is TRBV19, the J call TRBJ1-2; D is perhaps TRBD1 (6 bases). V was shortened by 6 bases and J by 2 bases, with 10 bases between the two germline ends. Germline-derived CDR1 and CDR2 are LNHDA and SQIVND (reference sequence). The CDR3 sequence is 13 residues long. Using reference TRBV19 and TRBJ1-2 for the parts outside the CDR3, the full variable domain is DGGITQSPKYLFRKEGQNVTLSCEQNLNHDAMYWYRQDPGQGLRLIYYSQIVNDFQKGDIAEGYSVSREKKESFPLTVTSAQKNPTAFYLCASRGGTNYGYTFGSGTRLTVV.

V and J are TRBV7-8 and TRBJ1-2, with D perhaps matching TRBD1 (5 bases). In germline, CDR1 is SGHVS, CDR2 FQNEAQ. This CDR3 spans 18 amino acids. V lost 4 bases, J lost 4 bases, and 25 bases lay in between. The CDR3 nucleotides read TGTGCCAGCAGCTCTATGCTCGGGGGGGAGGCGGGAGGCTATGGCTACACCTTC. This translates into CASSSMLGGEAGGYGYTF.

This clone appeared once. The CDR3 is CASSFEGGGTEAFF. The CDR3 DNA follows: TGTGCCAGCTCCTTCGAGGGGGGAGGTACTGAAGCTTTCTTT. V and J are TRBV7-9 and TRBJ1-1; weak D call: TRBD1 (6 bases). The V end lost 8 bases, the J end lost 5 bases, and 18 bases lay between the germline ends. Germline assignment: CDR1 SEHNR and CDR2 FQNEAQ (reference sequence). This CDR3 contains 14 residues.

The chain carries TRBV2 and TRBJ2-7, with 15 bases identical to TRBD2. Germline-derived CDR1 and CDR2 are SNHLY and FYNNEI. The CDR3 covers 17 residues. J lost 2 bases, V lost 6 bases, and 8 bases had no gene match. CDR3 bases: TGTGCCAGCAGGAGCGGACTAGCGGGGGGGCCGGCCTACGAGCAGTACTTC. Its protein is CASRSGLAGGPAYEQYF. Combining the CDR3 with reference TRBV2 and TRBJ2-7 gives the whole variable domain EPEVTQTPSHQVTQMGQEVILRCVPISNHLYFYWYRQILGQKVEFLVSFYNNEISEKSEIFDDQFSVERPDGSNFTLKIRSTKLEDSAMYFCASRSGLAGGPAYEQYFGPGTRLTVT.

The V and J genes are TRBV15 and TRBJ2-2, with D uncertain. V gave up 0 bases and J gave up 5 bases, with 4 bases separating them. CDR1 and CDR2 from the germline V gene are LNHNV and YYDKDF (reference sequence). This CDR3 has 13 amino acids. The CDR3 protein is CATSRDLTGELFF. In DNA form, the CDR3 reads TGTGCCACCAGCAGAGACCTTACCGGGGAGCTGTTTTTT.

The rearrangement links TRBV10-2 to TRBJ1-1; D not certain. V lost 9 bases, J lost 6 bases, and 8 bases lay in between. CDR1 WSHSY and CDR2 SAAADI come from the germline V gene. The CDR3 consists of 10 residues. The CDR3 coding sequence is TGCGCCAGTCGCGGGGCTGAAGCTTTCTTT. Translating it yields CASRGAEAFF.

V and J are TRBV27 and TRBJ2-7, with 13 bases that match TRBD2. J lost 3 bases, V lost 6 bases, and 5 bases had no gene match. Germline CDR1 MNHEY, CDR2 SMNVEV (reference sequence). CDR3 length: 15 residues. In nucleotides, the CDR3 is TGTGCCAGCAGCCAGACTAGCGGGGGGATCTACGAGCAGTACTTC. This codes for CASSQTSGGIYEQYF.

The rearrangement joins TRBV4-1 to TRBJ2-1; 10 nucleotides align to TRBD2. CDR3 length: 17 residues. V lost 0 bases and J lost 7; bases outside the gene matches: 9. Germline CDR1 and CDR2: MGHRA and YSYEKL. CDR3 region: CASSQEPASGGANEQFF. The CDR3 region has the DNA TGCGCCAGCAGCCAAGAACCCGCCAGCGGGGGGGCAAATGAGCAGTTCTTC.

The chain carries TRBV7-9 and TRBJ1-2; weak D call: TRBD1 (5 bases). With 1 base removed from V and 2 bases from J, the gap between germline ends came to 5 bases. Germline V lookup: CDR1 SEHNR, CDR2 FQNEAQ (reference sequence). The CDR3 has 13 amino acids. The CDR3 region has the DNA TGTGCCAGCAGCTTAGGGACAAACTATGGCTACACCTTC. This translates into CASSLGTNYGYTF.

This sequence joins TRBV5-5 and TRBJ2-7, with a possible D match to TRBD1 (5 bases). Germline CDR1 and CDR2: SGHKS and YYEKEE (reference sequence). This CDR3 is 12 amino acids long. Trimming took off 4 bases at V and 2 bases at J, with 7 bases between the two ends. For the CDR3, the DNA is TGTGCCAGCAGCCTGACAGCCTACGAGCAGTACTTC. The encoded protein is CASSLTAYEQYF.

V usage is TRBV27 and J usage is TRBJ2-5, with 7 bases aligning to TRBD2. The germline V gene has CDR1 MNHEY and CDR2 SMNVEV (reference sequence). The CDR3 is made up of 14 amino acids. Trimming removed 2 bases from V and 3 bases from J; junction bases left unmatched: 3. The chain's CDR3 is CASSLSAGEETQYF. Here the CDR3 DNA reads TGTGCCAGCAGTTTAAGTGCGGGGGAAGAGACCCAGTACTTC.